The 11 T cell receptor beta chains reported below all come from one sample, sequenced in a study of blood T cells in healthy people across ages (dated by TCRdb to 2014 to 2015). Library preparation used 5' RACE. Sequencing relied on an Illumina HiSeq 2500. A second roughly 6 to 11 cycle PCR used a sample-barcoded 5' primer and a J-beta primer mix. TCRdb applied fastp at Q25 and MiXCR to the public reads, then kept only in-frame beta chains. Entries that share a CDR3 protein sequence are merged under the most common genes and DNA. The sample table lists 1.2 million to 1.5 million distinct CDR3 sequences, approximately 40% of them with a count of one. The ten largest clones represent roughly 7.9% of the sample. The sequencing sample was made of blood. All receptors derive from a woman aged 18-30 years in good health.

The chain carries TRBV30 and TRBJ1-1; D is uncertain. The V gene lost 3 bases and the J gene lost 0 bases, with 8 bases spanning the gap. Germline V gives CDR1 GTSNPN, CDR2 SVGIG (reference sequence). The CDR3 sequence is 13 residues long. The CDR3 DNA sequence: TGTGCCTGGAGGCTAGGACTGAACACTGAAGCTTTCTTT. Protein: CAWRLGLNTEAFF.

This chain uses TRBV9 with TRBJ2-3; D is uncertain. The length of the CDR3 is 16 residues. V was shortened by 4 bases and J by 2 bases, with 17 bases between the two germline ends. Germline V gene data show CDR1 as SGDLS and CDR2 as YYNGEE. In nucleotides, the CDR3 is TGTGCCAGCAGCTCCAGCAGGCATACACTCACAGATACGCAGTATTTT. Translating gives CASSSSRHTLTDTQYF.

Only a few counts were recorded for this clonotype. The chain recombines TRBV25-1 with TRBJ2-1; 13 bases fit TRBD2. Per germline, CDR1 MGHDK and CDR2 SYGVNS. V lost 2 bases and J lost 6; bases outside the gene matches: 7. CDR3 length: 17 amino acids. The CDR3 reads CASSERRGLAGLNEQFF. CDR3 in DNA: TGTGCCAGCAGTGAAAGGAGGGGACTAGCGGGACTCAATGAGCAGTTCTTC.

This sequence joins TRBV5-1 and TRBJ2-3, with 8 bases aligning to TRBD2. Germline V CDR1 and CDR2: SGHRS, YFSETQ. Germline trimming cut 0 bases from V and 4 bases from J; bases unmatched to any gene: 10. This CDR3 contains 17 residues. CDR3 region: CASSLVPGGSIPDTQYF. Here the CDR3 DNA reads TGCGCCAGCAGCTTGGTTCCGGGGGGGTCAATACCAGATACGCAGTATTTT.

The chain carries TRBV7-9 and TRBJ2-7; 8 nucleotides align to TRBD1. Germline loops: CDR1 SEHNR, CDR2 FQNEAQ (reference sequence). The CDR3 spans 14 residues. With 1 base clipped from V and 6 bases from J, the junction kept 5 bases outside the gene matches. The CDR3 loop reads CASSLDGTGGEQYF. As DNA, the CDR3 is TGTGCCAGCAGCTTAGACGGGACAGGCGGCGAGCAGTACTTC.

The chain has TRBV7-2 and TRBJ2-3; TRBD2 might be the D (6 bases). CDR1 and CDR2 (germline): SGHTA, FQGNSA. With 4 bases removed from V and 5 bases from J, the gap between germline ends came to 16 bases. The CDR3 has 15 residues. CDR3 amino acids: CASSSIERVGDTQYF. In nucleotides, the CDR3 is TGTGCCAGCAGCTCCATCGAGCGGGTGGGAGATACGCAGTATTTT.

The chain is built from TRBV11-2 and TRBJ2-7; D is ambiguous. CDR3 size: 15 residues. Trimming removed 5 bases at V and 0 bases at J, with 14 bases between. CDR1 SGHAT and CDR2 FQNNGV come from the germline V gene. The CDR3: CASSPQEYSSYEQYF. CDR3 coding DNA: TGTGCCAGCAGCCCCCAGGAGTACAGCTCCTACGAGCAGTACTTC. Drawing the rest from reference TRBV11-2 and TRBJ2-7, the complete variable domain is EAGVAQSPRYKIIEKRQSVAFWCNPISGHATLYWYQQILGQGPKLLIQFQNNGVVDDSQLPKDRFSAERLKGVDSTLKIQPAKLEDSAVYLCASSPQEYSSYEQYFGPGTRLTVT.

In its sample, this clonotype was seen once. The CDR3: CSAREARATSSYNEQYF. The DNA of the CDR3 is TGCAGTGCTAGAGAGGCCAGGGCCACGTCCTCCTACAATGAGCAGTACTTC. The rearrangement links TRBV20-1 to TRBJ2-1; D possibly corresponds to TRBD1 (5 bases). Judging by the DNA end, TRBJ2-7 fits better; the J call may be wrong. The CDR3 sequence is 17 residues long. CDR1 DFQATT and CDR2 SNEGSKA come from the germline V gene (reference sequence).

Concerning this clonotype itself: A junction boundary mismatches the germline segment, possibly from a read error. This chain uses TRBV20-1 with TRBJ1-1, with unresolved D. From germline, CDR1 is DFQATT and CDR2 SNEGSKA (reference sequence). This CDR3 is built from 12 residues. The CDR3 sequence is CRAREGNTEAFF. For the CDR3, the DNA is TGCCGTGCTAGAGAGGGAAACACTGAAGCTTTCTTT.

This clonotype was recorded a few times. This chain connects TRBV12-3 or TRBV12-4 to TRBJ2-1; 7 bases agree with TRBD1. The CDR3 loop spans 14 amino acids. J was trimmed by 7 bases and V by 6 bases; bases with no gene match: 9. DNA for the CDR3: TGTGCCAGCAGGTCACAGGGGATAGGGAATGAGCAGTTCTTC. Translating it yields CASRSQGIGNEQFF.

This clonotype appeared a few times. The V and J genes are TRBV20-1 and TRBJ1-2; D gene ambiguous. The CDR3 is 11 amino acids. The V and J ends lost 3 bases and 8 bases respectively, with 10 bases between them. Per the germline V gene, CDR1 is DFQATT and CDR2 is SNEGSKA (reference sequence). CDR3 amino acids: CSASGSLGYTF. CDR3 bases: TGCAGTGCTAGCGGTTCGTTGGGCTACACCTTC.